What follows describes a single TCR beta chain. The CDR3 consists of 13 residues. Germline CDR1 and CDR2: LGHDT and YNNKEL (reference sequence). Trimming removed 4 bases from V and 7 bases from J, with 11 bases in between. The data originate from a study of control samples from healthy donors and cancer patients. Using immunoSEQ multiplex PCR, the repertoire was profiled, and TCRdb retains in-frame clones only, with some absent. The data show 90,000 to 150,000 clones, just over 90% seen once. The chain recombines TRBV3-1 (or the pseudogene TRBV3-2) with TRBJ2-1; D call uncertain. The receptor was derived from a woman between 18 and 30 years old in good health. The sequenced sample was blood. CDR3 sequence (DNA): TGTGCCAGCAGCCCGTTCAAGGCGAATGAGCAGTTCTTC. As protein: CASSPFKANEQFF.